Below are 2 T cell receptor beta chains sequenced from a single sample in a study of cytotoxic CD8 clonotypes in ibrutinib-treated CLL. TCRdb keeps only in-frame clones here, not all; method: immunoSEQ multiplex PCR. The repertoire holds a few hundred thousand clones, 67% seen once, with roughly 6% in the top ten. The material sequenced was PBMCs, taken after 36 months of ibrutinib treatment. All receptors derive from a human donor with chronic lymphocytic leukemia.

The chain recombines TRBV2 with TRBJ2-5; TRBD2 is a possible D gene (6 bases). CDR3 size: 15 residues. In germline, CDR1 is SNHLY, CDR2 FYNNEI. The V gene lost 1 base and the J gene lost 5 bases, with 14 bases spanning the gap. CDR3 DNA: TGTGCCAGCAGTGAAGATGGTGGGGCGGGGGAGACCCAGTACTTC. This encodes CASSEDGGAGETQYF.

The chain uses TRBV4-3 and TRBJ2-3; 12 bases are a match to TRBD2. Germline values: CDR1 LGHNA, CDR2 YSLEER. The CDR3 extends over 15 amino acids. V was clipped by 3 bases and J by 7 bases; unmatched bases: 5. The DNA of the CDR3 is TGCGCCAGCAGCCACCTAGCGGGAGGGGTCAATACGCAGTATTTT. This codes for CASSHLAGGVNTQYF.